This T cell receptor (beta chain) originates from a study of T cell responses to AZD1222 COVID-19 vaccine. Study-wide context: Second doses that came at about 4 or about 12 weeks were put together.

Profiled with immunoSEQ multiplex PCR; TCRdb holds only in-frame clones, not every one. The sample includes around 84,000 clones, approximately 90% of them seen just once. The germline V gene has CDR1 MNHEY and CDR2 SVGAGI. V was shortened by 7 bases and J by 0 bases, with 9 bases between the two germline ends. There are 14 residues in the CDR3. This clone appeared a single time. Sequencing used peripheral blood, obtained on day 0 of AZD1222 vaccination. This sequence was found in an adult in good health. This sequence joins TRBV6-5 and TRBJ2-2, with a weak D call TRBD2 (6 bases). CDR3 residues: CASNGGSNTGELFF. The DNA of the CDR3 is TGTGCCAGCAATGGGGGGTCGAACACCGGGGAGCTGTTTTTT.